This TCR beta chain was sequenced for a study of Tregs in tolerant kidney transplant recipients (dated by TCRdb to the late 2010s). Describing the broader study: Transplants used related donors with nonmyeloablative bone marrow transplantation; mixed chimerism was transient in the human trials. The study applied TCRbeta sequencing to find donor-specific regulatory T cells before combined kidney and bone marrow transplantation and then followed those same cells after transplant.

General conclusions and limits of the study: PCR primers changed over time for some patients, so nucleotide-level comparison across those patients' samples was not possible. Although technical replication error seemed to be minimal, the question of biological reproducibility was not addressed directly. Donor-specific Treg expansion was found to exceed global Treg expansion in tolerant patients, suggesting antigen-driven rather than nonspecific expansion. Expanding Tregs with activated donor B cells appeared to identify the most biologically relevant and donor-specific TCRbeta repertoire. Because the study included only a small number of patients, the results must be confirmed in larger populations and under other immunosuppression protocols.

The germline V gene specifies SGHRS as CDR1 and YFSETQ as CDR2. From cysteine to phenylalanine, the CDR3 is 13 amino acids long. Of the read, only the CDR3 DNA is kept; its 39 bases are in frame from base 1. The germline V end is reduced by 5 bases and the J end by 8 bases; junction bases left unmatched: 8. On this clone: The antigen it recognizes is unknown. There are no base qualities to consult, and no much larger clone falls within one base. The same CDR3 can be traced to other DNA sequences in this sample.

For TCRbeta CDR3 sequencing, genomic DNA was extracted from sorted cells using the QIAGEN DNeasy Blood and Tissue Kit. Through immunoSEQ, high-throughput TCRbeta CDR3 sequencing was done commercially, including PCR amplification with internal controls and bias correction. Concerning the study's data processing: A unique productive TCRbeta sequence was defined by the CDR3 nucleotide sequence when primers matched, and otherwise by the CDR3 amino acid sequence together with the Vbeta and Jbeta genes. To correct sorting error, sequences shared between sorted populations at a frequency ratio of 2:1 or less were removed; the rest were assigned to the higher population. Donor-reactive sequences were defined as at least 5-fold expanded in CFSE-low cells versus unstimulated cells, with frequency of at least 0.01% in CFSE-low cells. Repertoire divergence was quantified by Jensen-Shannon divergence calculated from the top 100 TCRbeta sequences ranked by frequency. For any sample with multiple sequencing runs, sorting error was corrected in each run separately before the runs were pooled. TCRdb obtained this table from immuneACCESS and retained in-frame rearrangements with V and J assigned. These tables miss some clones; where compared with another copy, unresolved V genes account for less than half of the shortfall, and the remainder is unexplained. V and J calls and clone size are those listed in that table; D and trimming were worked out from the DNA. The sample data list 60,000 to 75,000 clones, and roughly 85% of these were observed just once. The ten largest clonotypes hold about 2.1% of the sample.

The time point label, read with the paper, signifies: blood sample drawn before combined kidney and bone marrow transplant. Thawed PBMCs were FACS-sorted into unstimulated Tregs (CD4+CD25+CD127-), CD4+ non-Tregs (CD4+CD25-), CD4 cells and CD8 cells. Prior to Treg sorting, thawed PBMCs were rested overnight at 37 degrees C with approximately 200 IU/ml IL-2. Patients were 4 combined kidney and bone marrow transplant recipients from the ITN036ST trial, and only these trial subjects had samples available. Healthy control blood was processed by Ficoll density gradient to PBMCs and cryopreserved; patient PBMCs were collected before and after transplant.

This receptor was taken from a human donor who received a combined kidney and bone marrow transplant. The V and J segments used are TRBV5-1 and TRBJ1-2; 8 junctional bases match TRBD1. The sequencing used Tregs from blood, collected before the transplant. The DNA sequence reads TGCGCCAGCAGTCAACAGGGGGTTGAGGGCTACACCTTC. This sequence encodes CASSQQGVEGYTF. Extended through the reference TRBV5-1 and TRBJ1-2 proteins, this CDR3 yields the full variable domain: KAGVTQTPRYLIKTRGQQVTLSCSPISGHRSVSWYQQTPGQGLQFLFEYFSETQRNKGNFPGRFSGRQFSNSRSEMNVSTLELGDSALYLCASSQQGVEGYTFGSGTRLTVV.